This entry lists 14 T cell receptor beta chains sequenced from one sample in a study of cytomegalovirus exposure and HLA in healthy donors. PCR used 60 Vbeta primers and 13 Jbeta primers. Method: immunoSEQ multiplex PCR; TCRdb's copy keeps in-frame clones and lacks some. The repertoire consists of 62,000 or so clones, with approximately 83% occurring once and the leading ten covering about 4.3%. The specimen sequenced was PBMCs. The receptors were gathered from a man aged 30 to 39 in good health and CMV-seronegative.

The genes are TRBV5-4 and TRBJ2-5; TRBD1 matches 7 bases. The J call is in doubt because the DNA end fits TRBJ2-7 better. The length of the CDR3 is 16 residues. Germline assignment: CDR1 SGHNT and CDR2 YYREEE (reference sequence). CDR3 region: CASSKTGAFPSYEQYF. The DNA of the CDR3 is TGTGCCAGCAGCAAAACAGGGGCCTTCCCCTCCTACGAGCAGTACTTC.

The chain has TRBV5-4 and TRBJ2-6, with 9 bases identical to TRBD1. The CDR3 runs to 16 residues. With V trimmed by 3 bases and J by 4 bases, 5 bases remained unmatched. The V gene's germline CDR1 is SGHNT and CDR2 YYREEE (reference sequence). CDR3 residues: CASSSWTGEGANVLTF. The CDR3 coding sequence is TGTGCCAGCAGCTCCTGGACAGGGGAGGGGGCCAACGTCCTGACTTTC.

This clone was found once. The rearrangement joins TRBV29-1 to TRBJ2-3; TRBD1 aligns across 9 bases. CDR3 length equals 15 residues. With 4 bases clipped from V and 1 base from J, the junction kept 6 bases outside the gene matches. Per the germline V gene, CDR1 is SQVTM and CDR2 is ANQGSEA. This CDR3 is CSVAGRDRGTDTQYF. The CDR3 nucleotides are TGCAGCGTTGCAGGTCGGGACAGGGGCACAGATACGCAGTATTTT.

The rearrangement links TRBV4-3 to TRBJ2-2; D possibly corresponds to TRBD1 (6 bases). Germline CDR1 and CDR2: LGHNA and YSLEER. The CDR3 length is 16 residues. Trimming removed 1 base from V and 2 bases from J, with 11 bases in between. Here the CDR3 DNA reads TGCGCCAGCAGCCAAGGGGGACAACTTAACACCGGGGAGCTGTTTTTT. Amino acids: CASSQGGQLNTGELFF.

V is TRBV7-9 and J is TRBJ1-1; 9 nucleotides match TRBD1. The V gene's germline CDR1 is SEHNR and CDR2 FQNEAQ (reference sequence). Unmatched junction bases numbered 6, after V lost 5 bases and J lost 5 bases. This CDR3 is 14 amino acids long. This chain's CDR3 is CASSNRDRETEAFF. DNA of the CDR3: TGTGCCAGCAGCAACCGGGACAGGGAAACTGAAGCTTTCTTT.

The chain couples TRBV27 to TRBJ2-5; a weak D match, TRBD1 (5 bases). The V end was cut by 2 bases, the J end by 5 bases, with 15 bases between. CDR3 length equals 15 residues. Per germline, CDR1 MNHEY and CDR2 SMNVEV (reference sequence). CDR3 coding DNA: TGTGCCAGCAGTTTAATTGGACAAGTAAAGGAGACCCAGTACTTC. The encoded protein is CASSLIGQVKETQYF.

This clone was picked up one time. This chain links TRBV5-4 with TRBJ1-1, with D possibly matching TRBD1 (6 bases). Trimming took off 4 bases at V and 1 base at J, with 14 bases between the two ends. This CDR3 is 15 amino acids long. CDR1 and CDR2 (germline): SGHNT, YYREEE (reference sequence). As DNA, the CDR3 is TGTGCCAGCAGCCCTAGGGGGGGCGAGAACACTGAAGCTTTCTTT. Amino acid sequence: CASSPRGGENTEAFF.

The CDR3 coding sequence is TGCGCCAGCAGCTCACAGGGAAGTAATGAAAAACTGTTTTTT. It codes for CASSSQGSNEKLFF. The chain uses TRBV5-1 and TRBJ1-4; D is perhaps TRBD1 (6 bases). From germline, CDR1 is SGHRS and CDR2 YFSETQ. The V and J ends lost 3 bases and 4 bases respectively, with 10 bases between them. CDR3 length: 14 amino acids.

This sequence joins TRBV6-4 and TRBJ1-3; 7 bases are a match to TRBD1. Germline V lookup: CDR1 MRHNA, CDR2 SNTAGT. V was clipped by 2 bases and J by 0 bases; unmatched bases: 4. The CDR3 has 16 amino acids. This CDR3 reads CASSDRGDSSGNTIYF. CDR3 coding DNA: TGTGCCAGCAGTGACAGAGGGGACAGCTCTGGAAACACCATATATTTT.

The chain has TRBV19 and TRBJ1-1, with TRBD1 identical over 9 bases. The CDR3 contains 16 residues. Germline CDR1 LNHDA, CDR2 SQIVND (reference sequence). The V gene end was trimmed by 5 bases and the J gene end by 1 base; junction bases not matched to a gene: 8. The CDR3 protein is CASSSGTGKENTEAFF. CDR3 DNA: TGTGCCAGTAGTTCCGGGACAGGGAAGGAGAACACTGAAGCTTTCTTT.

V gene TRBV19 combines with J gene TRBJ1-3; D perhaps matches TRBD1 (6 bases). Germline loops: CDR1 LNHDA, CDR2 SQIVND (reference sequence). Trimming pared 5 bases from V and 4 bases from J, leaving 12 bases between. CDR3 length: 14 residues. The CDR3 sequence: CASSLGHPGNTIYF. The CDR3, as DNA: TGTGCCAGTAGTCTGGGACATCCAGGAAACACCATATATTTT. Full variable domain (remainder filled in from reference TRBV19 and TRBJ1-3): DGGITQSPKYLFRKEGQNVTLSCEQNLNHDAMYWYRQDPGQGLRLIYYSQIVNDFQKGDIAEGYSVSREKKESFPLTVTSAQKNPTAFYLCASSLGHPGNTIYFGEGSWLTVV.

Only a few counts were recorded for this clone. The V gene is TRBV9, the J gene TRBJ2-1; no reliable D call. The CDR3 runs 12 residues. Trimming removed 0 bases at V and 7 bases at J, with 5 bases between. In germline, CDR1 is SGDLS, CDR2 YYNGEE. The CDR3 DNA sequence: TGTGCCAGCAGCGTAGCCGGGAATGAGCAGTTCTTC. Protein sequence: CASSVAGNEQFF.

The sample holds a few counts of this clone. The rearrangement uses TRBV29-1 and TRBJ1-4, with 7 bases matching TRBD1. The CDR3 runs to 12 residues. In germline, CDR1 is SQVTM, CDR2 ANQGSEA. After removal of 6 bases from V and 8 bases from J, the junction contained 6 bases not matched to a gene. Here the CDR3 reads CSVAGQEEKLFF. In DNA, the CDR3 is TGCAGCGTGGCTGGACAGGAGGAAAAACTGTTTTTT.

This chain joins TRBV11-1 and TRBJ2-7; 7 bases match TRBD1. Germline CDR1 reads SGHAT; CDR2 reads FQDESV (reference sequence). Losses at the gene ends were 5 bases for V and 0 bases for J; bases not matched to a gene: 4. The CDR3 extends over 14 amino acids. The chain's CDR3 is CASSKQGSSYEQYF. The CDR3 DNA sequence: TGTGCCAGCAGCAAACAGGGGAGCTCCTACGAGCAGTACTTC.